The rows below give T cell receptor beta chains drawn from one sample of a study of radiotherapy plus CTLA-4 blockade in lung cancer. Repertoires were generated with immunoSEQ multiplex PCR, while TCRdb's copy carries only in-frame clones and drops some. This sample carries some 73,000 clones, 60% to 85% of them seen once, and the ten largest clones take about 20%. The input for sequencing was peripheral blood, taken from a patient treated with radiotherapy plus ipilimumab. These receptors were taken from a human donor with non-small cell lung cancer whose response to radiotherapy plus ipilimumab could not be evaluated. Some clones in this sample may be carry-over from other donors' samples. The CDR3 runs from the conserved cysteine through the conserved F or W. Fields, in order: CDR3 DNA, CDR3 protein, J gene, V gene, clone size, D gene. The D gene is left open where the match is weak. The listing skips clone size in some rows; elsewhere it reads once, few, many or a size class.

TGTGCCAGCAGCGGACAGGGTTCGAACACCGGGGAGCTGTTTTTT	CASSGQGSNTGELFF	TRBJ2-2	TRBV2	NA	TRBD1
TGTGCCAGCGGAGGGGTTTGGGGCAATCAGCCCCAGCATTTT	CASGGVWGNQPQHF	TRBJ1-5	TRBV19	NA	NA
TGTGCCAGCAGCTTAGGACAGGGGGGAGTGGACTACACCTTC	CASSLGQGGVDYTF	TRBJ1-2	TRBV7-6	NA	TRBD1
TGTGCCAGCAAGGCGCAGGGCAGGAACGAGCAGTACTTC	CASKAQGRNEQYF	TRBJ2-7	TRBV2	NA	NA
TGTGCCAGTAGTATTAGTTATGACAGAAGGAATTCACCCCTCCACTTT	CASSISYDRRNSPLHF	TRBJ1-6	TRBV19	NA	NA
TGTGCCAGCAGCTTAGAGTGGGGGGGCACTGAAGCTTTCTTT	CASSLEWGGTEAFF	TRBJ1-1	TRBV7-9	few	NA
TGTGCCAGCAGCTTTACACAGGGTTCCTACGAGCAGTACTTC	CASSFTQGSYEQYF	TRBJ2-7	TRBV14	NA	NA
TGTGCCAGCAGGTCAGCGGACAGGGCTGGAAACACCATATATTTT	CASRSADRAGNTIYF	TRBJ1-3	TRBV6-1	NA	TRBD1
TGTGCCAGCAGCTTGGGGGGGAGCGATGAGCAGTTCTTC	CASSLGGSDEQFF	TRBJ2-1	TRBV7-3	NA	TRBD2
TGTGCCAGCATTCCTAGCGGGGGGCAATACGAGCAGTACTTC	CASIPSGGQYEQYF	TRBJ2-7	TRBV6-5	NA	TRBD2
TGTGCCAGCAGCAGATGGGCCGGGACACTTAATGGGGAAAACACCATATATTTT	CASSRWAGTLNGENTIYF	TRBJ1-3	TRBV11-3	NA	NA
TGTGCCAGCAGCGGTCGGGACAGGGCGAACACTGAAGCTTTCTTT	CASSGRDRANTEAFF	TRBJ1-1	TRBV5-5	NA	TRBD1
TGTGCCACCACCAAGCGGGGCAGCACAGATACGCAGTATTTT	CATTKRGSTDTQYF	TRBJ2-3	TRBV15	NA	TRBD2
TGTGCCAGCAACCCTCAGGGGGGACTGGCCGGGGAGCTGTTTTTT	CASNPQGGLAGELFF	TRBJ2-2	TRBV7-2	NA	NA
TGTGCCAGCAGTGAGATAGGGCTAGCGGTAGATACGCAGTATTTT	CASSEIGLAVDTQYF	TRBJ2-3	TRBV7-3	NA	TRBD2
TGTGCCAGCAGACCGGGACTAGTTGCTAATGAGCAGTTCTTC	CASRPGLVANEQFF	TRBJ2-1	TRBV2	NA	TRBD2
TGTGCCAGCAGCCAGGGGGCCGGTGAAAAACTGTTTTTT	CASSQGAGEKLFF	TRBJ1-4	TRBV7-9	NA	TRBD1
TGTGCCTGGAGTTGGCAGTCTGAAAAACTGTTTTTT	CAWSWQSEKLFF	TRBJ1-4	TRBV30	NA	NA
TGCGCCAGCAGGGAGGAGTCCAATTCACCCCTCCACTTT	CASREESNSPLHF	TRBJ1-6	TRBV5-1	NA	NA